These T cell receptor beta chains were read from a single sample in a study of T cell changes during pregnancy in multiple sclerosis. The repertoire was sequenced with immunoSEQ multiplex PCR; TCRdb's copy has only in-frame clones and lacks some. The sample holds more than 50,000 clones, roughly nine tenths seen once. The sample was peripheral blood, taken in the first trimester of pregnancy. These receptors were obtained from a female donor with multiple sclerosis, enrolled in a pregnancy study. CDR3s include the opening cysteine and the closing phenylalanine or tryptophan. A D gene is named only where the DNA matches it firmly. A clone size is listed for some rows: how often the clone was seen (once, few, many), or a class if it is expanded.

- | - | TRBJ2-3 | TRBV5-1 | CASSYGQSPDTQYF | TGCGCCAGCAGCTACGGACAGTCACCAGATACGCAGTATTTT
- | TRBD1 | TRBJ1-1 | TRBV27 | CASCRDRAGEAFF | TGTGCCAGCTGCCGGGACAGGGCTGGTGAAGCTTTCTTT
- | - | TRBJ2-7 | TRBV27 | CASSPRQVYEQYF | TGTGCCAGCAGCCCAAGACAGGTGTACGAGCAGTACTTC
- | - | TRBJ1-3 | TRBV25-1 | CASSGDMMSSGNTIYF | TGTGCCAGCAGTGGTGACATGATGAGCTCTGGAAACACCATATATTTT
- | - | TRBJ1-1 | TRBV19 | CASSIAPGEAFF | TGTGCCAGTAGTATAGCTCCGGGAGAAGCTTTCTTT
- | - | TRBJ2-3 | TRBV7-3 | CASSLGTGLTDTQYF | TGTGCCAGCAGCTTAGGGACGGGACTCACAGATACGCAGTATTTT
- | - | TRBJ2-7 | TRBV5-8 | CASSLPGGAYEQYF | TGTGCCAGCAGCTTACCGGGGGGCGCCTACGAGCAGTACTTC
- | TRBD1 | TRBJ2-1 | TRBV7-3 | CASSLGRGGYEQFF | TGTGCCAGCAGCTTAGGAAGAGGGGGCTATGAGCAGTTCTTC
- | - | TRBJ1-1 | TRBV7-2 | CASSGRGLENTEAFF | TGTGCCAGCAGCGGCAGGGGTTTGGAGAACACTGAAGCTTTCTTT
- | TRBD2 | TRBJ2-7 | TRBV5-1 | CASSSGGVAVYEQYF | TGCGCCAGCAGCTCGGGAGGGGTAGCGGTCTACGAGCAGTACTTC
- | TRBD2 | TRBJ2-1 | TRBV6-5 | CASNLAGGYNEQFF | TGTGCCAGCAACTTAGCGGGGGGCTACAATGAGCAGTTCTTC
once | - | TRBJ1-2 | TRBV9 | CASSASPVGTNYGYTF | TGTGCCAGCAGCGCCTCCCCCGTTGGGACAAACTATGGCTACACCTTC
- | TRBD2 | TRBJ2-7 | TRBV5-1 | CASSHGTSGSRGEQYF | TGCGCCAGCAGCCACGGGACTAGCGGTTCCAGGGGCGAGCAGTACTTC
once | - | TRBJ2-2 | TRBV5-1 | CASSLALTGELFF | TGCGCCAGCAGCTTGGCCTTAACCGGGGAGCTGTTTTTT
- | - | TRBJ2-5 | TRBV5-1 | CASSLNGETQYF | TGCGCCAGCAGCTTGAACGGGGAGACCCAGTACTTC
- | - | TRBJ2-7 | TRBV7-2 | CASSLAGGTYEQYF | TGTGCCAGCAGCTTAGCAGGCGGAACCTACGAGCAGTACTTC
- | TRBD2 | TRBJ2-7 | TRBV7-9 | CASNMVGGSGTYEQYF | TGTGCCAGCAACATGGTCGGCGGGAGTGGAACCTACGAGCAGTACTTC
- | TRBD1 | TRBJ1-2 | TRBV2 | CASTPDRGYGYTF | TGTGCCAGCACCCCAGACAGGGGCTATGGCTACACCTTC
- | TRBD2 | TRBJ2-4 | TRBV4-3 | CASSQRLAGENIQYF | TGCGCCAGCAGCCAGCGACTAGCGGGGGAAAACATTCAGTACTTC
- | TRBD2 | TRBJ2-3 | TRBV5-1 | CASSSRLAGGGTDTQYF | TGCGCCAGCAGTTCTCGACTAGCGGGAGGGGGCACAGATACGCAGTATTTT
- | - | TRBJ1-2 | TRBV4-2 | CASSPFGGENYGYTF | TGTGCCAGCAGCCCTTTTGGCGGGGAGAACTATGGCTACACCTTC
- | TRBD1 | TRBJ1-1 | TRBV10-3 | CAISVKPGTVWMNTEAFF | TGTGCCATCTCCGTTAAACCCGGGACAGTCTGGATGAACACTGAAGCTTTCTTT
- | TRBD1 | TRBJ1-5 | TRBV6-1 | CASIGTGDQPQHF | TGTGCCAGCATTGGGACAGGGGATCAGCCCCAGCATTTT
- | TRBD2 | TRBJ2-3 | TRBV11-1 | CASSPRLAGGPDTQYF | TGTGCCAGCAGCCCAAGGTTAGCGGGGGGGCCAGATACGCAGTATTTT
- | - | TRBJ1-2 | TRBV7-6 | CASSLEGTLSSGYTF | TGTGCCAGCAGCTTAGAAGGGACACTTTCTAGTGGCTACACCTTC
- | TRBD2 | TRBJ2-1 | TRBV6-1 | CASIRGGSGAREQFF | TGTGCCAGCATCCGCGGGGGGAGCGGGGCTCGAGAGCAGTTCTTC
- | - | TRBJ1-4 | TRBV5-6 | CASSFGFSNEKLFF | TGTGCCAGCAGCTTCGGGTTTTCTAATGAAAAACTGTTTTTT
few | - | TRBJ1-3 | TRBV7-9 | CASSLAAEVAEAGNTIYF | TGTGCCAGCAGCTTAGCGGCCGAGGTGGCTGAAGCTGGAAACACCATATATTTT
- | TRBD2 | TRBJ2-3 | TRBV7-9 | CASSLAASGKTDTQYF | TGTGCCAGCAGCTTAGCGGCTAGCGGGAAGACAGATACGCAGTATTTT
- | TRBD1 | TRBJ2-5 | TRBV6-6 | CASSYGDRGGETQYF | TGTGCCAGCAGTTACGGGGACAGGGGCGGGGAGACCCAGTACTTC
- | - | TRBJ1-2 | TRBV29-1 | CSVQDSYRDPNYGYTF | TGCAGCGTTCAAGATTCCTACAGGGATCCTAACTATGGCTACACCTTC
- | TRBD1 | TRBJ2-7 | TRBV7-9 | CASSLARGPYEQYF | TGTGCCAGCAGCTTAGCCAGGGGGCCCTACGAGCAGTACTTC
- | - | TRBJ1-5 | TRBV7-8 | CASSFDPGGNQPQHF | TGTGCCAGCAGCTTTGACCCAGGGGGCAATCAGCCCCAGCATTTT
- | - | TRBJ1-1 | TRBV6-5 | CASSSGQKAFF | TGTGCCAGCAGTTCTGGGCAGAAAGCTTTCTTT
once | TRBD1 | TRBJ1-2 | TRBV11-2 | CASSLGGTANNYGYTF | TGTGCCAGCAGCTTAGGTGGGACAGCGAATAACTATGGCTACACCTTC
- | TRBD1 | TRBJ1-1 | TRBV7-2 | CASSSRRQGSLAGGTEAFF | TGTGCCAGCAGCTCGCGGAGACAGGGATCCCTCGCCGGGGGCACTGAAGCTTTCTTT
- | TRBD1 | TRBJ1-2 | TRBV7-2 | CASTWDRPRNYGYTF | TGTGCCAGCACCTGGGACAGGCCCCGCAACTATGGCTACACCTTC
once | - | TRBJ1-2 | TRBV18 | CASSVRTIPSPGHTF | TGTGCCAGCTCGGTCCGGACAATCCCTTCTCCCGGGCATACCTTC
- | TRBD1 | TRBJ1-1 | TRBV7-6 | CASSLYGTGGAFF | TGTGCCAGCAGCTTATACGGGACAGGGGGAGCTTTCTTT
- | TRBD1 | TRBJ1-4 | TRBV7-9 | CASSLQQGSEKLFF | TGTGCCAGCAGCTTGCAACAGGGGAGTGAAAAACTGTTTTTT
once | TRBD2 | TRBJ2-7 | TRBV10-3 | CAIGERGGLSGEQYF | TGTGCCATCGGGGAACGGGGGGGCCTATCGGGCGAGCAGTACTTC
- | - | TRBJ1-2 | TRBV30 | CAYSRVRVRGYTF | TGTGCCTACTCCAGGGTGAGAGTTAGAGGCTACACCTTC
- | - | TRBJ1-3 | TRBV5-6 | CASSLGRTSGNTIYF | TGTGCCAGCAGCCTTGGGAGGACCTCTGGCAACACCATATATTTT
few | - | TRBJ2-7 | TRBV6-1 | CASSPGGTGLYEQYF | TGTGCCAGCAGCCCGGGGGGGACAGGGCTATACGAGCAGTACTTC
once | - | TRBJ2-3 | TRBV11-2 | CASSLGGRDTDTQYF | TGTGCCAGCAGCTTAGGTGGCAGGGACACAGATACGCAGTATTTT
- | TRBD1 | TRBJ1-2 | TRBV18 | CASSPLLDRNYGYTF | TGTGCCAGCTCACCACTCTTGGACAGGAACTATGGCTACACCTTC
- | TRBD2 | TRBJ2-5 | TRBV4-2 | CASSHLISGGEETQYF | TGTGCCAGCAGCCATCTTATTAGCGGGGGGGAAGAGACCCAGTACTTC
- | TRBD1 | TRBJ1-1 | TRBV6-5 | CATRQGLETEAFF | TGTGCCACCCGACAGGGGTTGGAAACTGAAGCTTTCTTT
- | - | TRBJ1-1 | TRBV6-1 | CASSEVGGTEAFF | TGTGCCAGCAGTGAAGTCGGTGGCACTGAAGCTTTCTTT
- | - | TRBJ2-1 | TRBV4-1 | CASSLGRERGSYNEQFF | TGCGCCAGCAGCCTGGGACGGGAGAGAGGGTCCTACAATGAGCAGTTCTTC
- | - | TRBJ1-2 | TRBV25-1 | CASSVAGENYGYTF | TGTGCCAGCAGTGTGGCGGGGGAGAACTATGGCTACACCTTC
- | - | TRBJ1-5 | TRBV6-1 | CASSVPGGDQPQHF | TGTGCCAGCAGTGTCCCGGGAGGTGATCAGCCCCAGCATTTT
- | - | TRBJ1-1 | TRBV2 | CASPGAARGGDTEAFF | TGTGCCAGCCCCGGGGCGGCCCGCGGGGGGGACACTGAAGCTTTCTTT
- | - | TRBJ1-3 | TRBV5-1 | CASSLQVSGIGGNTIYF | TGCGCCAGCAGCCTCCAGGTATCCGGGATAGGGGGAAACACCATATATTTT
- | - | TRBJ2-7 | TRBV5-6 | CASSLGRAPHSYEQYF | TGTGCCAGCAGCTTGGGGAGGGCCCCTCACTCCTACGAGCAGTACTTC
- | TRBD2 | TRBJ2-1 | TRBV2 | CASSHWTSGMANEQFF | TGTGCCAGCAGTCACTGGACTAGCGGGATGGCCAATGAGCAGTTCTTC
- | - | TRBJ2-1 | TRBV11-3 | CASSLDQSGSGVSNEQFF | TGTGCCAGCAGCTTAGATCAAAGTGGTTCCGGTGTTAGTAATGAGCAGTTCTTC